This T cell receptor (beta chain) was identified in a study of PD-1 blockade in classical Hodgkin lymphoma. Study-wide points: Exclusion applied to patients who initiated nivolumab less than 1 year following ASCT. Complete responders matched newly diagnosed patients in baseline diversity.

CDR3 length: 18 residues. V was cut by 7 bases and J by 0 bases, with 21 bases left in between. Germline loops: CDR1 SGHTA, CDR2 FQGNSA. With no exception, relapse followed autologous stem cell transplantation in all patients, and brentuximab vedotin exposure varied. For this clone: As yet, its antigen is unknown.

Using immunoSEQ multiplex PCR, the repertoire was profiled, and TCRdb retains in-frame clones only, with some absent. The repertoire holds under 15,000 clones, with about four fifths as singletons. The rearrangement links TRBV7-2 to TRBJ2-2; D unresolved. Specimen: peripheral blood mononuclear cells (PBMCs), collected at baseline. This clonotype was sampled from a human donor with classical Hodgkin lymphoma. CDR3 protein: CASKEIVARLSNTGELFF. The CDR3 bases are TGTGCCAGCAAGGAGATTGTGGCGCGGCTGTCGAACACCGGGGAGCTGTTTTTT.